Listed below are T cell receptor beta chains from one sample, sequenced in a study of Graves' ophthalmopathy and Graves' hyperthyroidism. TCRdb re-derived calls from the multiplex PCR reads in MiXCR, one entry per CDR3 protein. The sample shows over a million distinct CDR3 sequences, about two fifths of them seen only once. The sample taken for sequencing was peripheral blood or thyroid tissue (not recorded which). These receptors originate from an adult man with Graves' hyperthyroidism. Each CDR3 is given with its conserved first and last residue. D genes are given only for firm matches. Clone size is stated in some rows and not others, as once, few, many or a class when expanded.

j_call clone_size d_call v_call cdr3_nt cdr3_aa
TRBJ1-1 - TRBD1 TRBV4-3 TGCGCCAGCAGCCACCCGGGACAGGGGAGGGGAACTGAAGCTTTCTTT CASSHPGQGRGTEAFF
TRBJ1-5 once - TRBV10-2 TGCGCCAGCAGTGAGTGGGGGGCTCAGCCCCAGCATTTT CASSEWGAQPQHF
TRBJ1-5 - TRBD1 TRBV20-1 TGCAGTGTCAGGAGGGACGGGACAGGTCCCCAGCATTTT CSVRRDGTGPQHF
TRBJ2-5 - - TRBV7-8 TGTGCCAGCAGCCTACGGGGGCGCAGGGAGACCCAGTACTTC CASSLRGRRETQYF
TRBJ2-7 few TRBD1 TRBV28 TGTGCCAGCAGTTTAGTGGGACAGGGGCGGTCCGAGCAGTACTTC CASSLVGQGRSEQYF
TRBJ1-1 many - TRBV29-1 TGCAGCGTTGAAGATGGGGGGTGGGGCACTGAAGCTTTCTTT CSVEDGGWGTEAFF
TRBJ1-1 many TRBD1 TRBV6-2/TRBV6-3 TGTGCCAGCAGTCAGACAGGGCGGAACACTGAAGCTTTCTTT CASSQTGRNTEAFF
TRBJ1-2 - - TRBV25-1 TGTGCCAGCAGTGAAGGGCTTTATGGCTACACCTTC CASSEGLYGYTF
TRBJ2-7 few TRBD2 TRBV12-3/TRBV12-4 TGTGCCAGCAGACTTAGCGGGAGGCTAGACGAGCAGTACTTC CASRLSGRLDEQYF
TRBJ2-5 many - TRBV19 TGTGCCAGTAGTATGGTATTGGGGGTCATAGGTGAGACCCAGTACTTC CASSMVLGVIGETQYF
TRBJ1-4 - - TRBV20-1 TGCAGTGCAACGCCCCCGTCTGGGAATGAAAAACTGTTTTTT CSATPPSGNEKLFF
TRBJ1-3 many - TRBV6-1 TGTGCCAGCAGCCCCCGGGGCAGGGAGCCTGGAAACACCATATATTTT CASSPRGREPGNTIYF
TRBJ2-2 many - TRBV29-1 TGCAGCGTGCAAAGCTGGACCGGGGAGCTGTTTTTT CSVQSWTGELFF
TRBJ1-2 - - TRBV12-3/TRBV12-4 TGTGCCAGCAGTTTATCCGGGACACCCTATGGCTACACCTTC CASSLSGTPYGYTF
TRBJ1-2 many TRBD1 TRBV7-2 TGTGCCAGCAGCTTAGAGGCGGCAGGGGGCTATGGCTACACCTTC CASSLEAAGGYGYTF
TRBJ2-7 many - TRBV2 TGTGCCAGCAGTGATCGTCCAACCCCCTCTGAGCAGTACTTC CASSDRPTPSEQYF
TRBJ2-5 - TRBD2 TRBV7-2 TGTGCCAGCAGCGCGGGACTAGCGGTTAGTGGAGAGACCCAGTACTTC CASSAGLAVSGETQYF
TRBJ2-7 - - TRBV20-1 TGCAGTGCTAGGGCCGCAGCGATCTCATACGAGCAGTACTTC CSARAAAISYEQYF
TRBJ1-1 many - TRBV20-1 TGCAGTGCTAGACCCCAAGGCCGCAAGAACACTGAAGCTTTCTTT CSARPQGRKNTEAFF
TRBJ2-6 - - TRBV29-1 TGCAGCGTTGAGCGACAGGGGGCCAACGTCCTGACTTTC CSVERQGANVLTF
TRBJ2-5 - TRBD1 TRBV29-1 TGCAGCGCAACCAGGACAGGGGGCGGGGAGACCCAGTACTTC CSATRTGGGETQYF
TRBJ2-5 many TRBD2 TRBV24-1 TGTGCCACCAGTGATCCACTAGCGGGGGGGCTTGAGACCCAGTACTTC CATSDPLAGGLETQYF
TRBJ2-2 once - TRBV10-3 TGTGCCATCACCCGACCAGACCTCACCGGGGAGCTGTTTTTT CAITRPDLTGELFF
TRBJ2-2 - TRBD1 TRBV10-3 TGTGCCATCGGTCGACAGGGGGAGTCCGGCACCGGGGAGCTGTTTTTT CAIGRQGESGTGELFF
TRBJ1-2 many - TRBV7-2 TGTGCCAGCAGCTTAGCGGTATCCGGAGTAGGGGATGGCTACACCTTC CASSLAVSGVGDGYTF
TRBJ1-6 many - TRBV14 TGTGCCAGCAGCCGACTGGATACCTATAATTCACCCCTCCACTTT CASSRLDTYNSPLHF
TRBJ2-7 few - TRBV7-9 TGTGCCAGCAGCTTATGGGCAGCGAACTACGAGCAGTACTTC CASSLWAANYEQYF
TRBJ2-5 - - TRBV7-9 TGTGCCAGCAGCTCCCAGGGGAGGCAGGGAGAGACCCAGTACTTC CASSSQGRQGETQYF
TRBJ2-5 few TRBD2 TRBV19 TGTGCCAGTAGTATTGGGGGACTAGACGAGACCCAGTACTTC CASSIGGLDETQYF
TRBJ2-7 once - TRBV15 TGTGCCACCAGCAGAGGGACAGATCCATACGAGCAGTACTTC CATSRGTDPYEQYF
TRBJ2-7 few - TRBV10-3 TGTGCCAGCAAACAGACAGGTCCGGGTTACGAGCAGTACTTC CASKQTGPGYEQYF
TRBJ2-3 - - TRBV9 TGTGCCAGCAGCGGCCGGGACGGAAGCACAGATACGCAGTATTTT CASSGRDGSTDTQYF
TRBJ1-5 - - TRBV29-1 TGCAGCGTTGTACAGGGCGAGAGCAGCCAGCCCCAGCATTTT CSVVQGESSQPQHF
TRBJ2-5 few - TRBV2 TGTGCCAGCAACCATCACGGTACTAGCTTAGAGACCCAGTACTTC CASNHHGTSLETQYF
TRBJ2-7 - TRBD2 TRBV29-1 TGCAGCGTTGGCGGGAGGGCCAACGAGCAGTACTTC CSVGGRANEQYF
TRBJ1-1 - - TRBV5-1 TGCGCCAGCAGAGACATCAGCACTGAAGCTTTCTTT CASRDISTEAFF
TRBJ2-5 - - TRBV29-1 TGCAGCGTTGTAGCGGTAGCGGTTTTCCGGGGGGAGACCCAGTACTTC CSVVAVAVFRGETQYF
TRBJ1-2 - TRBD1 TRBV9 TGTGCCAGCAGCGTGGCCGGGACAGGTGGCTACACCTTC CASSVAGTGGYTF
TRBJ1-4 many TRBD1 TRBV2 TGTGCCAGCAGTGCGCGGACAGGGCCTAATGAAAAACTGTTTTTT CASSARTGPNEKLFF
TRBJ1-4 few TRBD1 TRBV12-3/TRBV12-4 TGTGCCAGCAGTACCGCCGGGACAGGGTTTCAAAAACTGTTTTTT CASSTAGTGFQKLFF
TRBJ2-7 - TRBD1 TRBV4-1 TGCGCCAGCAGCCAAGTCCGGGACAGCCTTTCCTACGAGCAGTACTTC CASSQVRDSLSYEQYF
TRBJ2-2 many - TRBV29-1 TGCAGCGTTGAAGACAGAAAGCTCACCGGGGAGCTGTTTTTT CSVEDRKLTGELFF
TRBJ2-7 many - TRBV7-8 TGTGCCAGCAGCAAAGGACGGACCCCCTACGAGCAGTACTTC CASSKGRTPYEQYF
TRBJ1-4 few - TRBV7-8 TGTGCCAGCAGCCCGGGCGGCCGGGTGGAAAAACTGTTTTTT CASSPGGRVEKLFF
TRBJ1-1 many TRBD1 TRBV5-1 TGCGCCAGCAGTTTTGCTAAGGGACAGGGCTGGACTGAAGCTTTCTTT CASSFAKGQGWTEAFF
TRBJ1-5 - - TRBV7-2 TGTGCCAGCAGCTTACAGGGTGGTTTCAATCAGCCCCAGCATTTT CASSLQGGFNQPQHF
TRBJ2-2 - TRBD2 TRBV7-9 TGTGCCAGCAGCCCGCCGGATGGGCGGGAGGGGGAGCTGTTTTTT CASSPPDGREGELFF
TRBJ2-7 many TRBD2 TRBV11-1 TGTGCCAGCAGCCGAACTAGCGGGAGCATTCACGAGCAGTACTTC CASSRTSGSIHEQYF
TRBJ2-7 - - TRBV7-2 TGTGCCAGCAGTACCTTTGAGAGCTACGAGCAGTACTTC CASSTFESYEQYF
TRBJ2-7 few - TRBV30 TGTGCCTGGACCGGTGGTACCCCCTACGAGCAGTACTTC CAWTGGTPYEQYF
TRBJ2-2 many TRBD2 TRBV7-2 TGTGCCAGCAGCAAGGGACTACACAACACCGGGGAGCTGTTTTTT CASSKGLHNTGELFF
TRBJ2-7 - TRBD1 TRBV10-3 TGTGCCTCCCTCGGGACAGGAGGAGGCTCCTACGAGCAGTACTTC CASLGTGGGSYEQYF
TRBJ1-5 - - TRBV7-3 TGTGCCAGCAGCTCAACAGCCACAGATCAGCCCCAGCATTTT CASSSTATDQPQHF
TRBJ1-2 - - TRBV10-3 TGTGCCATCAGTGATAATGGGATCCGTCGCTACACCTTC CAISDNGIRRYTF